This is a list of T cell receptor beta chains from one sample in a study of T cell repertoires in cytomegalovirus infection. TCRdb analysed the reads with MiXCR anew, one entry per CDR3 protein. Of 450,000 to 600,000 distinct CDR3 sequences in the sample, 30% to 35% are singletons; the top ten hold around a sixth. No antigen is known for these receptors. This material consisted of cultured PBMCs, taken from culture after CMV antigen stimulation. Receptors originate from a human donor in good health (CMV status not recorded). Some clones in this sample may be carry-over from other donors' samples. Each CDR3 is given with its conserved first and last residue. A D gene is named only where the DNA matches it firmly. Clone size is given for some rows only: seen once, a few or many times, or a class if the clone is expanded.

V: TRBV5-1; D: TRBD2; size: .; J: TRBJ2-1; CDR3: CASSLTSGRARHNEQFF; DNA: TGCGCCAGCAGCTTGACTAGCGGGAGGGCCCGACACAATGAGCAGTTCTTC
V: TRBV4-1; D: .; size: few; J: TRBJ2-1; CDR3: CASSQGGTPYNEQFF; DNA: TGCGCCAGCAGCCAAGGCGGGACTCCCTACAATGAGCAGTTCTTC
V: TRBV6-2/TRBV6-3; D: .; size: .; J: TRBJ1-1; CDR3: CASTLDPGRYAFF; DNA: TGTGCCAGCACTCTAGACCCTGGGAGGTACGCTTTCTTT
V: TRBV7-2; D: .; size: few; J: TRBJ1-4; CDR3: CASSLFGEGATNEKLFF; DNA: TGTGCCAGCAGCTTATTCGGGGAAGGGGCAACTAATGAAAAACTGTTTTTT
V: TRBV7-2; D: .; size: few; J: TRBJ1-3; CDR3: CASSQTRPLLTNTIYF; DNA: TGTGCCAGCAGCCAAACGCGGCCACTCCTTACAAACACCATATATTTT
V: TRBV30; D: .; size: .; J: TRBJ2-2; CDR3: CAWSVGFGELFF; DNA: TGTGCCTGGAGTGTAGGTTTCGGGGAGCTGTTTTTT
V: TRBV7-2; D: .; size: many; J: TRBJ2-5; CDR3: CASSLEPQRETQYF; DNA: TGTGCCAGCAGCTTAGAGCCACAAAGGGAGACCCAGTACTTC
V: TRBV20-1; D: .; size: .; J: TRBJ2-1; CDR3: CSAYKRTLNEQSF; DNA: TGCAGTGCGTACAAGCGGACCCTCAATGAGCAGTCCTTC
V: TRBV15; D: .; size: .; J: TRBJ2-1; CDR3: CATSRRLGGGSYNEQFF; DNA: TGTGCCACCAGCAGACGACTGGGAGGGGGGTCCTACAATGAGCAGTTCTTC
V: TRBV7-2; D: .; size: many; J: TRBJ2-1; CDR3: CASSPRGGAANEQFF; DNA: TGTGCCAGCAGCCCACGGGGAGGAGCGGCCAATGAGCAGTTCTTC
V: TRBV7-2; D: .; size: many; J: TRBJ1-5; CDR3: CASSLADNQPQHF; DNA: TGTGCCAGCAGCTTAGCCGACAATCAGCCCCAGCATTTT
V: TRBV27; D: .; size: few; J: TRBJ2-2; CDR3: CASSLPIPGELFF; DNA: TGTGCCAGCAGTTTACCAATCCCCGGGGAGCTGTTTTTT
V: TRBV12-3/TRBV12-4; D: .; size: few; J: TRBJ2-2; CDR3: CASSFLGELFF; DNA: TGTGCCAGCAGTTTCTTAGGGGAGCTGTTTTTT
V: TRBV27; D: .; size: .; J: TRBJ1-1; CDR3: CASSPYDRNTEAFF; DNA: TGTGCCAGCAGTCCCTACGACAGGAACACTGAAGCTTTCTTT
V: TRBV11-2; D: .; size: .; J: TRBJ2-1; CDR3: CASSYLGDLYNEQFF; DNA: TGTGCCAGCAGCTACTTGGGGGACCTTTACAATGAGCAGTTCTTC
V: TRBV5-8; D: TRBD1; size: few; J: TRBJ1-2; CDR3: CASSEGTGFNGYTF; DNA: TGTGCCAGCAGCGAGGGGACAGGGTTTAATGGCTACACCTTC
V: TRBV7-2; D: .; size: few; J: TRBJ2-7; CDR3: CASSLSRILYEQYF; DNA: TGTGCCAGCAGCTTAAGCAGGATTCTCTACGAGCAGTACTTC
V: TRBV27; D: TRBD1; size: .; J: TRBJ2-3; CDR3: CASRTYGTGHLTDTQYF; DNA: TGTGCCAGCAGAACATACGGGACAGGACACCTCACAGATACGCAGTATTTT
V: TRBV11-2; D: TRBD2; size: .; J: TRBJ2-1; CDR3: CASSLLTSDNEQFF; DNA: TGTGCCAGCAGCTTATTGACTAGCGACAATGAGCAGTTCTTC
V: TRBV11-1; D: TRBD2; size: .; J: TRBJ2-1; CDR3: CASTKTSGSYNEQFF; DNA: TGTGCCAGCACGAAGACTAGCGGGAGCTACAATGAGCAGTTCTTC
V: TRBV30; D: .; size: .; J: TRBJ1-4; CDR3: CAWSVGLGEKLFF; DNA: TGTGCCTGGAGTGTAGGATTGGGTGAAAAACTGTTTTTT
V: TRBV3-1; D: .; size: .; J: TRBJ2-7; CDR3: CASSQDVAEVYEQYF; DNA: TGTGCCAGCAGCCAAGATGTAGCGGAAGTCTACGAGCAGTACTTC
V: TRBV19; D: TRBD2; size: .; J: TRBJ2-7; CDR3: CASSASGNSYEQYF; DNA: TGTGCCAGTAGTGCAAGCGGGAACTCCTACGAGCAGTACTTC
V: TRBV7-2; D: TRBD1; size: many; J: TRBJ2-5; CDR3: CASSSRGGQGRETQYF; DNA: TGTGCCAGCAGCTCTCGGGGAGGACAGGGGAGGGAGACCCAGTACTTC
V: TRBV19; D: .; size: few; J: TRBJ2-5; CDR3: CASSRPGETQYF; DNA: TGTGCCAGTAGTAGGCCCGGAGAGACCCAGTACTTC
V: TRBV28; D: .; size: .; J: TRBJ1-6; CDR3: CASSSGGKDNSPLHF; DNA: TGTGCCAGCAGTTCGGGGGGGAAGGATAATTCACCCCTCCACTTT
V: TRBV28; D: TRBD1; size: few; J: TRBJ1-4; CDR3: CASRNTQGAHEKLFF; DNA: TGTGCCAGCAGAAATACTCAGGGGGCTCATGAAAAACTGTTTTTT
V: TRBV19; D: TRBD1; size: few; J: TRBJ1-2; CDR3: CASSIDRGQTYGYTF; DNA: TGTGCCAGTAGTATAGATAGGGGACAGACATATGGCTACACCTTC
V: TRBV7-6; D: .; size: few; J: TRBJ2-1; CDR3: CASSLAPSNNEQFF; DNA: TGTGCCAGCAGCTTAGCTCCGTCGAACAATGAGCAGTTCTTC
V: TRBV7-6; D: TRBD1; size: .; J: TRBJ2-1; CDR3: CASSSSTGGRIYNEQFF; DNA: TGTGCCAGCAGCTCATCTACAGGGGGGAGAATATACAATGAGCAGTTCTTC
V: TRBV7-2; D: TRBD2; size: many; J: TRBJ2-2; CDR3: CASSFAGLASGELFF; DNA: TGTGCCAGCAGCTTCGCGGGACTAGCGTCCGGGGAGCTGTTTTTT
V: TRBV7-2; D: .; size: many; J: TRBJ1-2; CDR3: CASSTALVRDYGYTF; DNA: TGTGCCAGCAGCACCGCCCTAGTTAGAGACTATGGCTACACCTTC
V: TRBV12-3/TRBV12-4; D: .; size: .; J: TRBJ1-3; CDR3: CASSLNTVSGNTIYF; DNA: TGTGCCAGCAGTTTGAACACAGTCTCTGGAAACACCATATATTTT
V: TRBV7-3; D: TRBD2; size: once; J: TRBJ2-1; CDR3: CASSTRTSGTNNEQFF; DNA: TGTGCCAGCAGCACTCGGACTAGCGGGACCAACAATGAGCAGTTCTTC
V: TRBV5-1; D: .; size: .; J: TRBJ2-3; CDR3: CASSFERNTQYF; DNA: TGCGCCAGCAGCTTCGAACGCAATACGCAGTATTTT
V: TRBV27; D: .; size: .; J: TRBJ2-3; CDR3: CASRRTLSGDTQYF; DNA: TGTGCCAGCAGAAGGACACTCTCGGGAGATACGCAGTATTTT
V: TRBV9; D: .; size: .; J: TRBJ2-1; CDR3: CASSVGAANEQFF; DNA: TGTGCCAGCAGCGTAGGGGCAGCGAATGAGCAGTTCTTC
V: TRBV7-8; D: TRBD1; size: .; J: TRBJ1-2; CDR3: CASSGEKQGAYGYTF; DNA: TGTGCCAGCAGCGGAGAGAAGCAGGGGGCCTATGGCTACACCTTC
V: TRBV28; D: .; size: .; J: TRBJ1-2; CDR3: CASSLLGTGYTF; DNA: TGTGCCAGCAGTTTGTTAGGAACCGGCTACACCTTC
V: TRBV10-3; D: TRBD2; size: .; J: TRBJ2-4; CDR3: CAISSGTSGRDIQYF; DNA: TGTGCCATCAGCTCCGGGACTAGCGGGAGAGACATTCAGTACTTC
V: TRBV7-8; D: TRBD2; size: .; J: TRBJ2-5; CDR3: CASSVHRDRGTSGTSGTQYF; DNA: TGTGCCAGCAGCGTCCACCGGGACAGGGGGACTAGCGGGACCTCCGGGACCCAGTACTTC
V: TRBV6-1; D: TRBD1; size: .; J: TRBJ1-2; CDR3: CASSLDRGQGGYTF; DNA: TGTGCCAGCAGTTTGGACAGGGGGCAGGGTGGCTACACCTTC
V: TRBV12-3/TRBV12-4; D: .; size: many; J: TRBJ1-1; CDR3: CASSITGTEAFF; DNA: TGTGCCAGCAGCATTACAGGGACTGAAGCTTTCTTT
V: TRBV11-2; D: TRBD1; size: many; J: TRBJ1-1; CDR3: CASSPGTGDTEAFF; DNA: TGTGCCAGCAGCCCCGGGACAGGGGACACTGAAGCTTTCTTT
V: TRBV7-2; D: TRBD2; size: .; J: TRBJ2-1; CDR3: CASSLELAGGPGQFF; DNA: TGTGCCAGCAGCTTAGAACTAGCGGGAGGGCCGGGGCAGTTCTTC
V: TRBV4-1; D: TRBD2; size: few; J: TRBJ2-2; CDR3: CASSQRFRAGAWNTGELFF; DNA: TGCGCCAGCAGCCAACGCTTTAGAGCGGGAGCATGGAACACCGGGGAGCTGTTTTTT
V: TRBV5-4; D: .; size: medium-sized; J: TRBJ2-1; CDR3: CASSLGGLSYNEQFF; DNA: TGTGCCAGCAGCTTAGGCGGGCTGTCCTACAATGAGCAGTTCTTC
V: TRBV4-1; D: TRBD1; size: once; J: TRBJ2-2; CDR3: CASSQDKAKGQYANTGELFF; DNA: TGCGCCAGCAGCCAAGATAAAGCTAAGGGACAGTACGCGAACACCGGGGAGCTGTTTTTT
V: TRBV11-3; D: .; size: few; J: TRBJ1-1; CDR3: CASSPLPRNTEAFF; DNA: TGTGCCAGCAGCCCCCTACCGAGGAACACTGAAGCTTTCTTT
V: TRBV7-2; D: .; size: .; J: TRBJ2-7; CDR3: CASSILGEQYF; DNA: TGTGCCAGCAGCATACTAGGCGAGCAGTACTTC
V: TRBV11-2; D: TRBD2; size: .; J: TRBJ2-1; CDR3: CASSFGIALAGGNEQFF; DNA: TGTGCCAGCAGCTTCGGGATCGCACTAGCGGGAGGCAATGAGCAGTTCTTC
V: TRBV20-1; D: TRBD1; size: few; J: TRBJ2-1; CDR3: CSARTSRGRGSSYNEQFF; DNA: TGCAGTGCTAGAACTTCCAGGGGGCGCGGAAGCTCCTACAATGAGCAGTTCTTC
V: TRBV7-8; D: .; size: many; J: TRBJ2-3; CDR3: CASAFERPFTDTQYF; DNA: TGTGCCAGCGCGTTTGAGCGACCTTTCACAGATACGCAGTATTTT
V: TRBV12-3/TRBV12-4; D: .; size: few; J: TRBJ1-2; CDR3: CASSPDLPGRNYGYTF; DNA: TGTGCCAGCAGTCCCGACCTCCCAGGGAGAAACTATGGCTACACCTTC
V: TRBV6-5; D: TRBD2; size: .; J: TRBJ2-2; CDR3: CASSPTSGRAQAGELFF; DNA: TGTGCCAGCAGTCCCACTAGCGGGAGGGCCCAGGCCGGGGAGCTGTTTTTT
V: TRBV6-2/TRBV6-3; D: .; size: .; J: TRBJ1-2; CDR3: CASRPTGITNYGYTF; DNA: TGTGCCAGCAGACCAACAGGGATCACTAACTATGGCTACACCTTC
V: TRBV5-4; D: .; size: .; J: TRBJ1-3; CDR3: CASSSKTAHSGNTIYF; DNA: TGTGCCAGCAGCTCCAAAACTGCGCACTCTGGAAACACCATATATTTT